This is a list of T cell receptor beta chains from one sample in a study of shared clonotypes between healthy human individuals. The repertoire was sequenced with immunoSEQ multiplex PCR; TCRdb's copy has only in-frame clones and lacks some. The sample records over 1.4 million clones, approximately 96% being singletons. Material: naive CD4+ T cells sorted from blood. The receptors originated from a man aged 25-45 years in good health. Each CDR3 is given with its conserved first and last residue. Fields, in order: V gene, J gene, D gene, clone size, CDR3 protein, CDR3 DNA. The D gene is left open where the match is weak. Clone size, where shown, is once, few, many, or a class for clones that have expanded.

v_call: TRBV2; j_call: TRBJ2-2; d_call: .; clone_size: .; cdr3_aa: CASSDPLLAIGELFF; cdr3_nt: TGTGCCAGCAGTGACCCCCTACTAGCTATCGGGGAGCTGTTTTTT
v_call: TRBV10-1; j_call: TRBJ2-1; d_call: .; clone_size: .; cdr3_aa: CASSSTRYNEQFF; cdr3_nt: TGCGCCAGCAGTTCCACACGGTACAATGAGCAGTTCTTC
v_call: TRBV10-3; j_call: TRBJ1-2; d_call: TRBD1; clone_size: .; cdr3_aa: CATNRGDYGYTF; cdr3_nt: TGTGCCACCAACAGGGGTGACTATGGCTACACCTTC
v_call: TRBV9; j_call: TRBJ2-2; d_call: TRBD2; clone_size: .; cdr3_aa: CASSHTPGTSGTGELFF; cdr3_nt: TGTGCCAGCAGCCATACCCCCGGGACTAGCGGGACCGGGGAGCTGTTTTTT
v_call: TRBV6-6; j_call: TRBJ1-5; d_call: .; clone_size: .; cdr3_aa: CATTGVYQPQHF; cdr3_nt: TGTGCCACCACTGGGGTTTACCAGCCCCAGCATTTT
v_call: TRBV21-1; j_call: TRBJ2-1; d_call: .; clone_size: .; cdr3_aa: CASSKVGQGALEQFF; cdr3_nt: .
v_call: TRBV19; j_call: TRBJ1-2; d_call: .; clone_size: .; cdr3_aa: CASSMHRVSGYTF; cdr3_nt: TGTGCCAGTAGTATGCATAGGGTGAGCGGCTACACCTTC
v_call: TRBV5-1; j_call: TRBJ2-5; d_call: .; clone_size: .; cdr3_aa: CASSPGRWDQETQYF; cdr3_nt: TGCGCCAGCAGCCCTGGACGGTGGGACCAAGAGACCCAGTACTTC
v_call: TRBV27; j_call: TRBJ2-7; d_call: .; clone_size: once; cdr3_aa: CASSLVGAYEQYF; cdr3_nt: TGTGCCAGCAGTTTAGTGGGAGCCTACGAGCAGTACTTC
v_call: TRBV13; j_call: TRBJ2-7; d_call: .; clone_size: .; cdr3_aa: CASSLAGDDPGTYEQYF; cdr3_nt: TGTGCCAGCAGCTTAGCCGGGGACGACCCTGGAACCTACGAGCAGTACTTC
v_call: TRBV18; j_call: TRBJ2-7; d_call: .; clone_size: .; cdr3_aa: CASSPRAGTGPYEQYF; cdr3_nt: TGTGCCAGCTCACCACGGGCGGGAACGGGGCCCTACGAGCAGTACTTC
v_call: TRBV5-1; j_call: TRBJ1-3; d_call: TRBD1; clone_size: .; cdr3_aa: CASSATGSGNTIYF; cdr3_nt: TGCGCCAGCAGCGCGACAGGGTCAGGAAACACCATATATTTT
v_call: TRBV2; j_call: TRBJ2-2; d_call: .; clone_size: .; cdr3_aa: CASIVGGNTGELFF; cdr3_nt: TGTGCCAGCATTGTTGGCGGTAACACCGGGGAGCTGTTTTTT
v_call: TRBV7-9; j_call: TRBJ1-2; d_call: TRBD1; clone_size: .; cdr3_aa: CASSSLGQGAFGYTF; cdr3_nt: TGTGCCAGCAGCTCCCTTGGACAGGGGGCGTTCGGCTACACCTTC
v_call: TRBV6-5; j_call: TRBJ1-5; d_call: TRBD1; clone_size: .; cdr3_aa: CASSYRQGSNQPQHF; cdr3_nt: TGTGCCAGCAGTTACCGACAGGGTAGCAATCAGCCCCAGCATTTT
v_call: TRBV10-3; j_call: TRBJ2-3; d_call: TRBD1; clone_size: .; cdr3_aa: CAIRMDRVGTDTQYF; cdr3_nt: TGTGCCATCAGAATGGACAGGGTAGGCACAGATACGCAGTATTTT
v_call: TRBV7-7; j_call: TRBJ2-2; d_call: .; clone_size: .; cdr3_aa: CASSPGQPNTGELFF; cdr3_nt: TGTGCCAGCAGCCCTGGACAGCCAAACACCGGGGAGCTGTTTTTT
v_call: TRBV10-1; j_call: TRBJ2-1; d_call: .; clone_size: .; cdr3_aa: CASSEPSRFEQFF; cdr3_nt: TGCGCCAGCAGTGAACCTAGCAGGTTTGAGCAGTTCTTC